This TCR beta chain emerged from a study of T cells after posttransplantation cyclophosphamide (dated by TCRdb to between 2015 and 2016). Broadly, across the study: T cell repertoire reconstitution was tracked by TRB sequencing after myeloablative bone marrow transplantation in which posttransplantation cyclophosphamide was used as GVHD prophylaxis. Antigen receptor sequencing covered samples from a few dozen PTCy-treated patients and fewer than 20 of their related bone marrow donors. Blood from every one of the approximately 36 PTCy patients who had 1-year posttransplant specimens underwent TRB sequencing. Up to roughly 3 additional blood samples from 2 to 5.2 years after transplant were also TRB-sequenced in 3 patients, as was pretransplant blood from 4 patients. TRA and TRB clonality were tightly correlated in about ten samples, so subsequent TCR analyses focused on TRB only. Public TRB sequences were compared against a database of over 3,600 sequences linked to responses to pathogens, tumor antigens, self-antigens and alloantigens. The investigation overall reported the following: At 1-2 months, donor-recipient similarity was low but rose over the first year, and the later blood repertoires were often dominated by donor CD8+ memory clones. The TRB repertoires of T cells infiltrating skin or the GI tract showed only limited overlap with the TRB repertoires found in blood. Across under 50 patients, recipient CMV seropositivity and CMV reactivation were highly associated with TRB clonality; PTCy diversity was similar to CNI/methotrexate controls.

Concerning this clone: It has no known antigen specificity. No base qualities exist here, and no much larger clone lies one base off it.

The PTCy-treated patients were drawn from a prospective, multi-institutional clinical trial. Peripheral blood and bone marrow mononuclear cells were isolated by Ficoll-Hypaque density centrifugation and were cryopreserved. Genomic DNA was the input for TRB sequencing, which was run either with the immunoSEQ assay at survey resolution or with the hsTCRB kit. The source study handled its data this way. The immunoSEQ software handled initial read processing, and the LymphoSeq R package was used for repertoire analyses. Clonality was calculated as 1 minus normalized Shannon entropy, and the Gini coefficient was also calculated for each TRB dataset. Phenotypes of unsorted samples were inferred by mapping TRB sequences from sorted subsets of the recipient or donor onto unsorted samples of the same recipient. TCRdb retrieved this table from immuneACCESS and kept in-frame rearrangements only. Not all clones are present; in checked studies, unresolved V genes account for under half, and no reason is known for the remainder. The V and J calls and clone size come from that table; D and trimming were worked out from the DNA. This sample holds approximately 52,000 clones; more than 70% were observed only once. Of the sample, about 2.8% falls within the top ten clones.

The CDR3 contains 13 residues, cysteine and phenylalanine counted. The retained sequence is limited to the CDR3, 39 bases, with the frame set at the first base. V and J lose 0 bases and 5 bases, and a span of 8 bases separates them. The germline V gene specifies SGHRS as CDR1 and YFSETQ as CDR2. This clonotype originated in a man younger than 40 with a blood cancer, CMV-positive, and with a related stem cell donor. Sample: PBMCs. The chain employs TRBV5-1 and TRBJ1-2; no D gene can be assigned with confidence. The CDR3 amino acid sequence is: CASSLEAAYGYTF. The DNA sequence is as follows: TGCGCCAGCAGCTTGGAGGCGGCATATGGCTACACCTTC.